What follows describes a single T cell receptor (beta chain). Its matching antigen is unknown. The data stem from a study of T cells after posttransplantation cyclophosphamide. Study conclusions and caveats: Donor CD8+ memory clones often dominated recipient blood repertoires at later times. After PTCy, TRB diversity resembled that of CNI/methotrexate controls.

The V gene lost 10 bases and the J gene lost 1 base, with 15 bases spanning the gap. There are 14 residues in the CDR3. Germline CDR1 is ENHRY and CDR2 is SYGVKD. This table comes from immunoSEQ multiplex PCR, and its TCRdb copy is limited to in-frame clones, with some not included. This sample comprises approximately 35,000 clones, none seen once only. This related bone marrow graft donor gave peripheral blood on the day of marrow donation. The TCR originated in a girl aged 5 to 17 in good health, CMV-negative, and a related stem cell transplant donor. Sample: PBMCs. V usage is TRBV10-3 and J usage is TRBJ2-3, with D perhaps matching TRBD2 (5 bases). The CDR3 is CATQDGVGTDTQYF. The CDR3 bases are TGTGCCACACAAGACGGGGTGGGCACAGATACGCAGTATTTT.